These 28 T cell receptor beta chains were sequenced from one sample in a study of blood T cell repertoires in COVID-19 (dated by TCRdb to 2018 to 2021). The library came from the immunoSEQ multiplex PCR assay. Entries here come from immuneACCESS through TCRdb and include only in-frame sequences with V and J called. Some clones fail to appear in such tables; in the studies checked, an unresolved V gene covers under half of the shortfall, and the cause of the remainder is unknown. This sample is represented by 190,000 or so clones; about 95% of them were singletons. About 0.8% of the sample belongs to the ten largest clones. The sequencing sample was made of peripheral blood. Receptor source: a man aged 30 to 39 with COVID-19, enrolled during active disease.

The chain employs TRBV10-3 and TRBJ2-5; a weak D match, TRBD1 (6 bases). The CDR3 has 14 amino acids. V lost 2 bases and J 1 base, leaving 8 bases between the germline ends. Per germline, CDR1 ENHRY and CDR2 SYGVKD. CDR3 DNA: TGTGCCATCAGTGAGGGGGGCCTCCAAGAGACCCAGTACTTC. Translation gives CAISEGGLQETQYF.

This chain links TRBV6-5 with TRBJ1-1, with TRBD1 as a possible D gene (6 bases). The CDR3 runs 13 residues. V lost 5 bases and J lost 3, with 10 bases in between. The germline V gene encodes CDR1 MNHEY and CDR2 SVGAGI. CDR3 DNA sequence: TGTGCCAGCAGTCACAGGGAGCACACTGAAGCTTTCTTT. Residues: CASSHREHTEAFF.

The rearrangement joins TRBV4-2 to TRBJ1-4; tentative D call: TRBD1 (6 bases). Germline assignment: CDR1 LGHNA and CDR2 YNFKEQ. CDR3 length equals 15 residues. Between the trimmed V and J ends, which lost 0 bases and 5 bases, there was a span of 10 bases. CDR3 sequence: CASSQDEGDNEKLFF. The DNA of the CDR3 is TGTGCCAGCAGCCAAGATGAGGGGGACAATGAAAAACTGTTTTTT.

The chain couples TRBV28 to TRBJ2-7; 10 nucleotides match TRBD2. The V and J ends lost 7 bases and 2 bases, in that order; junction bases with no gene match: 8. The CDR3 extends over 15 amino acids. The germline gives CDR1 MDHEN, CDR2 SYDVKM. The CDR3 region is CASKLAGSKAYEQYF. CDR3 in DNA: TGTGCCAGCAAACTAGCGGGGAGTAAAGCCTACGAGCAGTACTTC.

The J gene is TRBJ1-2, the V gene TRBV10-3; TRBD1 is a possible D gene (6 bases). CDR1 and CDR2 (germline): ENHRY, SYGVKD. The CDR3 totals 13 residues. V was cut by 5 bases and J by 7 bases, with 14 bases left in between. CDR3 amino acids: CAISKQGGGGYTF. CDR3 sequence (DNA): TGTGCCATCAGTAAACAGGGAGGGGGTGGCTACACCTTC.

The CDR3 protein is CATLLYRTRIYGYTF. The CDR3 DNA reads as TGTGCCACCCTCTTGTACAGGACGAGGATCTATGGCTACACCTTC. The rearrangement links TRBV5-6 to TRBJ1-2; D is possibly TRBD1 (5 bases). The ends were cut back, 9 bases at V and 4 bases at J, with 22 bases in the middle. Germline loops: CDR1 SGHDT, CDR2 YYEEEE. CDR3 length: 15 residues.

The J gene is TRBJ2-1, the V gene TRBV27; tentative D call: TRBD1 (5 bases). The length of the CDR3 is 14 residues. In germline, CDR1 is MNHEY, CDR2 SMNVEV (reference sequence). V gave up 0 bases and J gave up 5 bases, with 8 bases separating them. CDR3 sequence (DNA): TGTGCCAGCAGTTTATCAACAGGCCACAATGAGCAGTTCTTC. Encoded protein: CASSLSTGHNEQFF.

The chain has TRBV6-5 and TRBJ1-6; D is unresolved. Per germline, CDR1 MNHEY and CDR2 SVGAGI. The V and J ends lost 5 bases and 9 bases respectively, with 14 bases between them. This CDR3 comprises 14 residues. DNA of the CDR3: TGTGCCAGCAGTCCCCGCGGGAGGGCTTCACCCCTCCACTTT. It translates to CASSPRGRASPLHF.

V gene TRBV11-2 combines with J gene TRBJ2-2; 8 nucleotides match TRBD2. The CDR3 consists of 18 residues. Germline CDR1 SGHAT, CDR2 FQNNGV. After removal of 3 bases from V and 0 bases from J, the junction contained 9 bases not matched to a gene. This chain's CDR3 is CASSLVGGLAPNTGELFF. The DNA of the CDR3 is TGTGCCAGCAGCTTGGTTGGCGGACTAGCACCGAACACCGGGGAGCTGTTTTTT.

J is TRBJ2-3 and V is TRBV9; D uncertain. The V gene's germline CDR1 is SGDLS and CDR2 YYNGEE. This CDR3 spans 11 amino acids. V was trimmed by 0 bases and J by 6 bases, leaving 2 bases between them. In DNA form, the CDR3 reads TGTGCCAGCAGCGTAGCGGATACGCAGTATTTT. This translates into CASSVADTQYF.

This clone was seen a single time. The CDR3 DNA is TGTGCCAGCAGCTTGGCCTCAGACAGGGGCACTGAAGCTTTCTTT. Amino acid sequence: CASSLASDRGTEAFF. This chain joins TRBV5-5 and TRBJ1-1; 8 nucleotides agree with TRBD1. Germline V gene lookup returns CDR1 SGHKS and CDR2 YYEKEE (reference sequence). The CDR3 is 15 residues long. Trimming removed 0 bases from V and 4 bases from J; junction bases left unmatched: 5.

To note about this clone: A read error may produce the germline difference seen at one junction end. CDR3 nucleotide sequence: TGTGCCAGCAGTATATCCAGGGGTGGCAATCAGCCCCAGCATTTT. This encodes CASSISRGGNQPQHF. The chain employs TRBV27 and TRBJ1-5; possibly TRBD1 for D (6 bases). CDR1 and CDR2 (germline): MNHEY, SMNVEV (reference sequence). This CDR3 is 15 amino acids long.

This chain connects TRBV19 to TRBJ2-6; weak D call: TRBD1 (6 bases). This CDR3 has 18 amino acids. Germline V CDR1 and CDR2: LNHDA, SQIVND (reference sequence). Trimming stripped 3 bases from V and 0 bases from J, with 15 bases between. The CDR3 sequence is CASSIVLGASSGANVLTF. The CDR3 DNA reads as TGTGCCAGTAGTATTGTTTTGGGGGCGTCCTCTGGGGCCAACGTCCTGACTTTC.

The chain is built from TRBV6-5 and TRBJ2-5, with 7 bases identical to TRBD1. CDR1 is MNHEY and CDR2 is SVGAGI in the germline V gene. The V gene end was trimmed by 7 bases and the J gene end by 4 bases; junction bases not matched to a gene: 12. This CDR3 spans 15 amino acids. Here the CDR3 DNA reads TGTGCCAGCATCCTCGACAGGGTCAGTCTAGAGACCCAGTACTTC. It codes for CASILDRVSLETQYF.

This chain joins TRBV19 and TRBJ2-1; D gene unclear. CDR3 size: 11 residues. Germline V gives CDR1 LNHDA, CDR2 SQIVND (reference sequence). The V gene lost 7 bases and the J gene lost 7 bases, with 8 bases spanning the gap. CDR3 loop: CASMGLNEQFF. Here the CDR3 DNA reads TGTGCCAGTATGGGCCTTAATGAGCAGTTCTTC. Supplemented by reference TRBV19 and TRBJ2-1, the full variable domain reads DGGITQSPKYLFRKEGQNVTLSCEQNLNHDAMYWYRQDPGQGLRLIYYSQIVNDFQKGDIAEGYSVSREKKESFPLTVTSAQKNPTAFYLCASMGLNEQFFGPGTRLTVL.

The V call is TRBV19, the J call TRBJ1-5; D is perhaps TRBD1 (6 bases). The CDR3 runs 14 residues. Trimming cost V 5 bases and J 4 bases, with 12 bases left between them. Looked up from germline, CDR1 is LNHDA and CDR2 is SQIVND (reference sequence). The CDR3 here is CASSPDRKNQPQHF. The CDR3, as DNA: TGTGCCAGTAGTCCCGACAGGAAAAATCAGCCCCAGCATTTT.

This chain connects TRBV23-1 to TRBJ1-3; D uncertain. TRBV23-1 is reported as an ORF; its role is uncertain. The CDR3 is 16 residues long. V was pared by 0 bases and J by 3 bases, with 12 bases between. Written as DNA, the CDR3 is TGCGCCAGCAGTCAATCGAGGCTACTCTGTGGAAACACCATATATTTT. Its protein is CASSQSRLLCGNTIYF.

The CDR3 loop is CASSPGQGEETQYF. The CDR3 DNA sequence: TGTGCCAGCAGCCCGGGACAGGGTGAAGAGACCCAGTACTTC. The chain combines TRBV9 with TRBJ2-5, with 9 bases aligning to TRBD1. V shed 4 bases, J shed 3 bases, and the junction held 4 bases outside the gene matches. This CDR3 is built from 14 residues. The germline CDR1 and CDR2 sequences are SGDLS and YYNGEE.

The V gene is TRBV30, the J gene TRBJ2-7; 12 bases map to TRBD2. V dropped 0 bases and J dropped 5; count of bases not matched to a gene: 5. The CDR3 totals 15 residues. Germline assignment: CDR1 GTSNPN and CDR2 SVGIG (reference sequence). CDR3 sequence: CAWSVLAGGSHEQYF. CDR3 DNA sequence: TGTGCCTGGAGTGTACTAGCGGGGGGATCCCACGAGCAGTACTTC. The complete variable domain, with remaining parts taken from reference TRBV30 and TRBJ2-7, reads SQTIHQWPATLVQPVGSPLSLECTVEGTSNPNLYWYRQAAGRGLQLLFYSVGIGQISSEVPQNLSASRPQDRQFILSSKKLLLSDSGFYLCAWSVLAGGSHEQYFGPGTRLTVT.

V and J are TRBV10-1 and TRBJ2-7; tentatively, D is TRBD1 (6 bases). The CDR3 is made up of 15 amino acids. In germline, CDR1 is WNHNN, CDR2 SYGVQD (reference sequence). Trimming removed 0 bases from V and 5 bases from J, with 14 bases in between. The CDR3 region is CASSESSSGVHEQYF. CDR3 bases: TGCGCCAGCAGTGAGTCGAGTTCAGGGGTCCACGAGCAGTACTTC.

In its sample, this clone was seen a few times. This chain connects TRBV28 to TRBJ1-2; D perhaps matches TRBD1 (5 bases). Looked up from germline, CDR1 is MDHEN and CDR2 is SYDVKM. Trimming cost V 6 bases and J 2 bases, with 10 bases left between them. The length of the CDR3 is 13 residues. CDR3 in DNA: TGTGCCAGCAGCCAGCGGGGGAACTATGGCTACACCTTC. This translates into CASSQRGNYGYTF.

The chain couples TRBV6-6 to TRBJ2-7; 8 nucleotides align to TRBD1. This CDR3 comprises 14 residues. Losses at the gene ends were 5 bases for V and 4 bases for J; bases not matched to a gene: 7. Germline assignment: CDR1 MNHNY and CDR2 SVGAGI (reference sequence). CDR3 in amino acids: CASSVGQGLYEQYF. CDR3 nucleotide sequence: TGTGCCAGCAGTGTAGGACAGGGCTTATACGAGCAGTACTTC.

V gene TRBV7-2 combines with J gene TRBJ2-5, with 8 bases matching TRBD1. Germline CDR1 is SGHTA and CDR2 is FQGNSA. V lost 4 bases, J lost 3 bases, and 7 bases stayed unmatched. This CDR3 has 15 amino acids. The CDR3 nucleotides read TGTGCCAGCAGCTCCGAGACAGGGGTGAAAGAGACCCAGTACTTC. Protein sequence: CASSSETGVKETQYF.

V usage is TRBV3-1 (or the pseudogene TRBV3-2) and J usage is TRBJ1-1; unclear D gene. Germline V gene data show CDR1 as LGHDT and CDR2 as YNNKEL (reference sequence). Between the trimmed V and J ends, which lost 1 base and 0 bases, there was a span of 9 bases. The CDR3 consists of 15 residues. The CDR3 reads CASSQGSVVNTEAFF. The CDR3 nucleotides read TGTGCCAGCAGCCAAGGGTCGGTGGTGAACACTGAAGCTTTCTTT.

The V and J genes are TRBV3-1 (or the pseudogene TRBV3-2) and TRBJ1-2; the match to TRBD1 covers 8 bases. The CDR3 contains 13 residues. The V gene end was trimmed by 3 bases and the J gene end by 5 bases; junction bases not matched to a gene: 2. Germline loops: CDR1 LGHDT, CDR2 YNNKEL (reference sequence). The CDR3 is CASSHGTGYGYTF. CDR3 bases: TGTGCCAGCAGCCACGGGACAGGATATGGCTACACCTTC.

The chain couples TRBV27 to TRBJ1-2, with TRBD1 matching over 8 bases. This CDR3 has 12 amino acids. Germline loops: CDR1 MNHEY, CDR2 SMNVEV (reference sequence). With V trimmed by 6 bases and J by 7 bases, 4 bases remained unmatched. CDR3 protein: CASSRQGRGYTF. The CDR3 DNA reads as TGTGCCAGCAGCCGACAGGGGCGTGGCTACACCTTC.

The CDR3 region has the DNA TGCAGCGCTGTAACAGGGGGCAAGGTCTATGGCTACACCTTC. Protein: CSAVTGGKVYGYTF. V is TRBV29-1 and J is TRBJ1-2; 9 bases map to TRBD1. The junction had 10 bases not matched to a gene; V was cut back by 7 bases and J by 4 bases. The CDR3 has 14 amino acids. CDR1 and CDR2 (germline): SQVTM, ANQGSEA.

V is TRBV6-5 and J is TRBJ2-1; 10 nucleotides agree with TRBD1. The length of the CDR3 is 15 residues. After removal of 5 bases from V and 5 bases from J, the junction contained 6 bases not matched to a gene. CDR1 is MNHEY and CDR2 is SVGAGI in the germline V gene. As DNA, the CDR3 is TGTGCCAGCAGTACGTCCGGGACAGGGGACAATGAGCAGTTCTTC. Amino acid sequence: CASSTSGTGDNEQFF.